This is a list of T cell receptor beta chains from one sample in a study of cytomegalovirus exposure and HLA in healthy donors. Profiled with immunoSEQ multiplex PCR; TCRdb holds only in-frame clones, not every one. Found here are almost 90,000 clones, around 84% of them singletons; the top ten hold nearly 7.5%. The sequencing input was PBMCs. These receptors originate from a middle-aged man in good health and CMV-seropositive. Each CDR3 is given with its conserved first and last residue. A D gene is named only where the DNA matches it firmly. Some rows mark clone size as missing; the rest say once, few, many or name a class of expanded clone.

-	TRBV6-1	TRBJ1-2	TRBD1	TGTGCCAGCCGGGACAGGTCGGCGCAGCAGGGTGGCTACACCTTC	CASRDRSAQQGGYTF
-	TRBV10-2	TRBJ2-7	TRBD2	TGCGCCAGCAGTGAGGCGGGGGGCGAGCAGTACTTC	CASSEAGGEQYF
-	TRBV5-1	TRBJ2-5	-	TGCGCCAGCAGGTTAGCGGTTTCCCAAGAGACCCAGTACTTC	CASRLAVSQETQYF
once	TRBV14	TRBJ2-1	TRBD2	TGTGCCAGCAGCCAAGGGCTGCGGGGGGGCTCTTACAATGAGCAGTTCTTC	CASSQGLRGGSYNEQFF
-	TRBV5-6	TRBJ2-3	-	TGTGCCAGCAGCTTGGAGGGGGGGGCCCCAGATACGCAGTATTTT	CASSLEGGAPDTQYF
-	TRBV9	TRBJ2-7	-	TGTGCCAGCAGCTTTAGGGACACACGAAACTACGAGCAGTACTTC	CASSFRDTRNYEQYF
-	TRBV27	TRBJ1-5	-	TGTGCCAGCAGGAGGTTGGGCAATCAGCCCCAGCATTTT	CASRRLGNQPQHF
once	TRBV25-1	TRBJ2-7	TRBD1	TGTGCCAGTAGTGATTTCCGGACAGGGGGCAAGGACGAGCAGTACTTC	CASSDFRTGGKDEQYF
once	TRBV6-1	TRBJ2-7	-	TGTGCCAGCAAAGGTTCGGGAAGTACGGGGGAGCAGTACTTC	CASKGSGSTGEQYF
once	TRBV23-1	TRBJ2-3	-	TGCGCCAGCAGCAATGACAGGTTTAGTGATACGCAGTATTTT	CASSNDRFSDTQYF
-	TRBV6-1	TRBJ2-5	-	TGTGCCAGCAGGAGGGGGGGAATGGAGACCCAGTACTTC	CASRRGGMETQYF
-	TRBV5-1	TRBJ2-2	-	TGCGCCAGCAGCTTGGCGGGCGGGGAGCTGTTTTTT	CASSLAGGELFF
-	TRBV11-3	TRBJ2-5	TRBD2	TGTGCCAGCAGCTCCCTGACTAGCGGGGGTGAGACCCAGTACTTC	CASSSLTSGGETQYF
-	TRBV7-2	TRBJ2-3	-	TGTGCCGCTAATACGCAGTATTTT	CAANTQYF
-	TRBV30	TRBJ1-4	-	TGTGCCTGGAGTGGAGGTGTTCTTAATGAAAAACTGTTTTTT	CAWSGGVLNEKLFF
once	TRBV19	TRBJ1-6	TRBD1	TGTGCCAGTACCCGGACAGGGGACTATAATTCACCCCTCCACTTT	CASTRTGDYNSPLHF
-	TRBV4-1	TRBJ1-1	TRBD1	TGCGCCAGCAGCCAGGGGACAGGTAAGAGGACTGAAGCTTTCTTT	CASSQGTGKRTEAFF
-	TRBV5-1	TRBJ2-3	TRBD2	TGCGCCAGCAGCGCCCTAGCGGGGGCAGGAAAAGATACGCAGTATTTT	CASSALAGAGKDTQYF
-	TRBV5-6	TRBJ2-3	-	TGTGCCAGCAGCGCGCCCCGGGACTCCCGAGGCGGCACAGATACGCAGTATTTT	CASSAPRDSRGGTDTQYF
-	TRBV19	TRBJ2-3	TRBD2	TGTGCCAGTAGTACTAGCGGGGGGAGCACAGATACGCAGTATTTT	CASSTSGGSTDTQYF
-	TRBV9	TRBJ2-1	-	TGTGCCAGCAGCGTAGGATCAGGGCCCACCTACAATGAGCAGTTCTTC	CASSVGSGPTYNEQFF
-	TRBV27	TRBJ2-7	-	TGTGCCAGCAGTTTAGGGACACAGAGCTCCTACGAGCAGTACTTC	CASSLGTQSSYEQYF
-	TRBV7-6	TRBJ1-4	-	TGTGCCAGCAGCTTAGCGGGGGGACCTAATGAAAAACTGTTTTTT	CASSLAGGPNEKLFF
-	TRBV6-1	TRBJ1-2	-	TGTGCCAGCAGTACAGGGACTATCGGCTACACCTTC	CASSTGTIGYTF
-	TRBV4-2	TRBJ2-5	TRBD2	TGTGCCAGCAGCCAAGAACCCCCCCTAGCGGGAAGCCAAGAGACCCAGTACTTC	CASSQEPPLAGSQETQYF
-	TRBV14	TRBJ2-3	TRBD2	TGTGCCAGCAGCCCGGGACTAGCTGGCACAGATACGCAGTATTTT	CASSPGLAGTDTQYF
-	TRBV7-3	TRBJ2-2	-	TGTGCCAGCAGCCCAGTGGCTACACAAGGGGCCGGGGAGCTGTTTTTT	CASSPVATQGAGELFF
-	TRBV30	TRBJ1-2	-	TGTGCCTACGACAGGACCCCGAATGTTGGGACTAACTATGGCTACACCTTC	CAYDRTPNVGTNYGYTF
-	TRBV7-2	TRBJ2-3	TRBD2	TGTGCCAGCAGCTTCCAGCGGGGGAGCACAGATACGCAGTATTTT	CASSFQRGSTDTQYF
-	TRBV11-2	TRBJ2-2	TRBD1	TGTGCCAGCAGCAGAGGACAGGCAAACACAAGAAACACCGGGGAGCTGTTTTTT	CASSRGQANTRNTGELFF
-	TRBV11-3	TRBJ2-7	-	TGTGCCAGCAGCTTCGGACTTGCCTACGAGCAGTACTTC	CASSFGLAYEQYF
-	TRBV7-7	TRBJ1-1	-	TGTGCTAGCAGCCCCGGGTATGGGAACACTGAAGCTTTCTTT	CASSPGYGNTEAFF
-	TRBV4-1	TRBJ2-7	TRBD2	TGCGCCAGCAGCCAAGATCTAAGCGGGAGACTCTACGAGCAGTACTTC	CASSQDLSGRLYEQYF
-	TRBV19	TRBJ2-5	-	TGTGCCAGTAGTATCCCCAGGCAAGAGACCCAGTACTTC	CASSIPRQETQYF
-	TRBV5-1	TRBJ2-3	TRBD2	TGCGCCAGCAGCTTGGTAGCGGGATGGCTAGATACGCAGTATTTT	CASSLVAGWLDTQYF
-	TRBV4-1	TRBJ1-6	TRBD1	TGCGCCAGCAGCCAAAGTCCCGGACAGGGTAATTCACCCCTCCACTTT	CASSQSPGQGNSPLHF
once	TRBV18	TRBJ1-6	TRBD1	TGTGCCAGCGCACAGGGGGCTGTCTATAATTCACCCCTCCACTTT	CASAQGAVYNSPLHF
-	TRBV7-8	TRBJ2-5	-	TGTGCCAGCAGCTTAGGAGGCAGCTTACCCCCCTGGGAGCAGTACTTC	CASSLGGSLPPWEQYF
-	TRBV7-6	TRBJ2-5	-	TGTGCCAGCAGCTTGGCGGGGGCTAACCAAGAGACCCAGTACTTC	CASSLAGANQETQYF
-	TRBV19	TRBJ1-1	-	TGTGCCAGTAGTCGACAGAGAATGAACACTGAAGCTTTCTTT	CASSRQRMNTEAFF
-	TRBV19	TRBJ2-2	TRBD1	TGTGCCAGTAGTCCCCCGGGACAGGGGGCGTTGGGGGAGCTGTTTTTT	CASSPPGQGALGELFF
-	TRBV4-1	TRBJ1-4	-	TGCGCCAGCAGCCAATATTTCGGCGGGAATGAAAAACTGTTTTTT	CASSQYFGGNEKLFF
-	TRBV9	TRBJ1-1	-	TGTGCCAGCAGCGTAGCGACGGAGATGAACACTGAAGCTTTCTTT	CASSVATEMNTEAFF
-	TRBV19	TRBJ2-7	TRBD2	TGTGCCAGTAAGACTAGCGGGACCCACGAGCAGTACTTC	CASKTSGTHEQYF
-	TRBV5-1	TRBJ1-6	-	TGCGCCAGCAGAACAGGCGATAATTCACCCCTCCACTTT	CASRTGDNSPLHF
-	TRBV19	TRBJ2-3	TRBD2	TGTGCCAGTAGTCTAGTGTTTATAGCGGGAGGTACAGATACGCAGTATTTT	CASSLVFIAGGTDTQYF
-	TRBV6-6	TRBJ1-2	-	TGTGCCAGCAGTCCCTTAATGGGAGCGAGTGGCTACACCTTC	CASSPLMGASGYTF
-	TRBV20-1	TRBJ2-7	-	TGCAGTGCTGGTAGGGGAGGCGAGCAGTACTTC	CSAGRGGEQYF
-	TRBV5-1	TRBJ2-7	TRBD1	TGCGCCAGCAGCTTGATTGGACAGGGTTCCTCCGAGCAGTACTTC	CASSLIGQGSSEQYF
-	TRBV12-5	TRBJ2-5	-	TGTGCTAGTAGTAGGACAATCCAAGAGACCCAGTACTTC	CASSRTIQETQYF
-	TRBV30	TRBJ1-3	TRBD1	TGTGCCTGGAGTGTAAGTGGAATGACAGGGGGAAACACCATATATTTT	CAWSVSGMTGGNTIYF